This paragraph covers one T cell receptor beta chain sequence. Its antigen remains unknown. These data are taken from a study of vaccination effects on CD4 cells after COVID-19. Method: immunoSEQ multiplex PCR; TCRdb's copy keeps in-frame clones and lacks some. Of about 58,000 clones detected, over 60% appear once; the ten largest clones hold approximately 3%. At the end of over 8 days of culture, CD4+ T cells were isolated. Sequencing used CD4+ T cells from PBMCs cultured without peptide, obtained before COVID-19 vaccination. This receptor was identified in a human donor who received a COVID-19 vaccine.

The CDR3 nucleotides are TGTGCCAGCAGCTTGAGGGACACGGGGCGCATGGGCTACACCTTC. The encoded protein is CASSLRDTGRMGYTF. This rearrangement joins TRBV5-8 to TRBJ1-2; tentatively, D is TRBD1 (6 bases). V lost 1 base and J 8 bases, leaving 18 bases between the germline ends. The V gene's germline CDR1 is SGHTS and CDR2 YDEGEE. The CDR3 length is 15 residues. The whole variable domain, remainder taken from reference TRBV5-8 and TRBJ1-2, is EAGVTQSPTHLIKTRGQQATLRCSPISGHTSVYWYQQALGLGLQFLLWYDEGEERNRGNFPPRFSGRQFPNYSSELNVNALELEDSALYLCASSLRDTGRMGYTFGSGTRLTVV.